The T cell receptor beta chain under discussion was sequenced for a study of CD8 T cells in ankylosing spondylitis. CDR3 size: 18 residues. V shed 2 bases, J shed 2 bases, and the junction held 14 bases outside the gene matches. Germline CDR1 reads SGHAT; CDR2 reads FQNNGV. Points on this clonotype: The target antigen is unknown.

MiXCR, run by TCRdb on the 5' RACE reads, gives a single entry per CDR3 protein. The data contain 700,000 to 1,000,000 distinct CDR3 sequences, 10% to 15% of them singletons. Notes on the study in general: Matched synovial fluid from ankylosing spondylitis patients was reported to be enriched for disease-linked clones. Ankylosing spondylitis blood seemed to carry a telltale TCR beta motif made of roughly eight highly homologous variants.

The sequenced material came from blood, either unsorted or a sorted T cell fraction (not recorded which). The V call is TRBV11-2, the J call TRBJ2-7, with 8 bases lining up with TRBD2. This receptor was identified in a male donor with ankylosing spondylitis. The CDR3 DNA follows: TGTGCCAGCAGCTTATCAGGCGCGGGGGGACCGACTCCCTACGAGCAGTACTTC. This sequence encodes CASSLSGAGGPTPYEQYF.